The clone carrying this T cell receptor (beta chain) was recorded many times. Its antigen is still unknown. The CDR3 length is 15 residues. V shed 5 bases and J shed 0 bases, with 11 bases lying between them. Researchers amplified the TCR beta CDR3 regions from RNA transcripts. With the HTBI primer set, the TCR CDR3 went through a first round of RT-PCR. TCRdb analysed the multiplex PCR reads with MiXCR anew, one entry per CDR3 protein. This sample has about 590,000 distinct CDR3 sequences, with about a sixth found just once. When ophthalmopathy did not progress within 18 months, Graves' hyperthyroidism was considered stable. The patients, who ranged from 18 to 65 in age, presented with newly diagnosed hyperthyroidism lasting under 2 months. This specimen comes from a study of T cells in Graves' hyperthyroidism and ophthalmopathy. Study-wide results and caveats: Blood also showed most of the thyroid clonotypes that were expanded above 0.001.

The TCR comes from a woman under 40 with Graves' hyperthyroidism. Sequencing input: blood. The chain links TRBV12-3 or TRBV12-4 to TRBJ1-5; D is unresolved. The CDR3 here is CASSARGSSNQPQHF. CDR3 bases: TGTGCCAGCAGTGCCAGAGGCAGTAGCAATCAGCCCCAGCATTTT.